A single sample is the source of the 14 T cell receptor beta chains below, sequenced in a study of cytomegalovirus exposure and HLA in healthy donors. 13 Jbeta primers and 60 Vbeta primers were used for the PCR. Method: immunoSEQ multiplex PCR; TCRdb's copy keeps in-frame clones and lacks some. The sample includes some 150,000 clones, 65% to 90% of them seen just once. The sample consisted of PBMCs. The receptors originated from a woman in her 50s in good health and CMV-seropositive.

This clone was seen a single time. This chain connects TRBV5-1 to TRBJ2-1; 7 bases line up with TRBD1. The CDR3 has 16 residues. The trim removed 1 base at V and 6 bases at J, leaving 10 bases unmatched. Germline-derived CDR1 and CDR2 are SGHRS and YFSETQ. CDR3 protein: CASSLPRGGLANEQFF. The CDR3 region has the DNA TGCGCCAGCAGCTTGCCCCGAGGGGGCCTGGCCAATGAGCAGTTCTTC.

The gene calls are TRBV27 and TRBJ1-6; the D gene is possibly TRBD1 (5 bases). Germline V lookup: CDR1 MNHEY, CDR2 SMNVEV (reference sequence). This CDR3 is built from 16 residues. V shed 5 bases and J shed 3 bases, with 14 bases lying between them. CDR3 bases: TGTGCCAGCAGTCTAACAAAAACAGGCTATAATTCACCCCTCCACTTT. Residues: CASSLTKTGYNSPLHF.

The chain carries TRBV4-1 and TRBJ2-3, with 12 nucleotides matching TRBD2. Germline CDR1 reads MGHRA; CDR2 reads YSYEKL. V shed 4 bases, J shed 3 bases, and the junction held 5 bases outside the gene matches. The CDR3 totals 16 residues. CDR3 sequence reads: CASSLGLAGRTDTQYF. CDR3 nucleotide sequence: TGCGCCAGCAGCCTCGGACTAGCGGGGAGGACAGATACGCAGTATTTT.

CDR3 nucleotides: TGTGCCAGCAGAGCCGGGTCAAATGGCTACACCTTC. Protein sequence: CASRAGSNGYTF. The chain uses TRBV2 and TRBJ1-2, with D unclear. Germline V lookup: CDR1 SNHLY, CDR2 FYNNEI. V lost 6 bases and J lost 6, with 11 bases in between. This CDR3 is 12 amino acids long.

V gene TRBV10-2 combines with J gene TRBJ1-6; maybe TRBD1 (5 bases). The length of the CDR3 is 14 residues. Trimming left V 4 bases short and J 7 bases short, with 11 bases between. Germline V gene sequence: CDR1 WSHSY, CDR2 SAAADI. Written as DNA, the CDR3 is TGCGCCAGCAGTGGGCAGGGCGTGAATTCACCCCTCCACTTT. Its protein product is CASSGQGVNSPLHF.

The chain is built from TRBV7-9 and TRBJ2-7; perhaps TRBD1 as D (6 bases). V lost 0 bases, J lost 4 bases, and 10 bases lay in between. Germline CDR1 reads SEHNR; CDR2 reads FQNEAQ (reference sequence). The CDR3 consists of 14 residues. The CDR3 reads CASSLATGRYEQYF. For the CDR3, the DNA is TGTGCCAGCAGCTTAGCGACAGGTCGTTACGAGCAGTACTTC.

This chain connects TRBV28 to TRBJ2-2; 8 nucleotides align to TRBD1. Germline CDR1 reads MDHEN; CDR2 reads SYDVKM. The CDR3 is 22 residues long. V lost 4 bases to trimming and J lost 0 bases; unmatched junction nucleotides: 22. In DNA form, the CDR3 reads TGTGCCAGCAGTTCCAACTACGTTGCCGGGACAGGCGGTAACGCGAACACCGGGGAGCTGTTTTTT. Translated: CASSSNYVAGTGGNANTGELFF.

The count of this clone is one. V usage is TRBV5-1 and J usage is TRBJ1-5, with a possible D match to TRBD1 (6 bases). The V gene's germline CDR1 is SGHRS and CDR2 YFSETQ. The CDR3 runs 14 residues. The ends were cut back, 1 base at V and 5 bases at J, with 10 bases in the middle. CDR3 bases: TGCGCCAGCAGCTTGTCGGCAGGGGATCAGCCCCAGCATTTT. Protein sequence: CASSLSAGDQPQHF.

This chain connects TRBV14 to TRBJ2-7, with TRBD1 matching 8 bases. The ends lost 5 bases at V and 7 bases at J; junction bases unmatched: 1. The CDR3 spans 11 residues. The germline gives CDR1 SGHDN, CDR2 FVKESK. The CDR3 DNA reads as TGTGCCAGCAGCTGGGACAGGGAGCAGTACTTC. It encodes CASSWDREQYF.

The chain recombines TRBV2 with TRBJ2-1; D uncertain. This CDR3 is built from 13 residues. The germline gives CDR1 SNHLY, CDR2 FYNNEI. V dropped 6 bases and J dropped 9 bases, with 15 bases sitting between them. CDR3 in amino acids: CASSVFVRGEQFF. In nucleotides, the CDR3 is TGTGCCAGCAGCGTCTTCGTCCGCGGTGAGCAGTTCTTC.

This chain connects TRBV6-6 to TRBJ1-6, with D possibly TRBD1 on 5 matching bases. Germline V CDR1 and CDR2: MNHNY, SVGAGI (reference sequence). The V end lost 3 bases, the J end lost 8 bases, and 8 bases lay between the germline ends. The CDR3 length is 13 residues. CDR3 DNA: TGTGCCAGCAGTTATTCACAGGATTCACCCCTCCACTTT. Its translation is CASSYSQDSPLHF.

The chain has TRBV5-1 and TRBJ2-3, with 9 nucleotides matching TRBD1. The V gene's germline CDR1 is SGHRS and CDR2 YFSETQ. This CDR3 region has 14 residues. The junction had 2 bases not matched to a gene; V was cut back by 3 bases and J by 3 bases. The CDR3 DNA reads TGCGCCAGCAGCTGGGGACAGGGAACAGATACGCAGTATTTT. Translated: CASSWGQGTDTQYF.

This chain uses TRBV4-2 with TRBJ2-7, with a weak D call TRBD2 (5 bases). Trimming removed 0 bases at V and 9 bases at J, with 18 bases between. Germline lookup yields CDR1 LGHNA and CDR2 YNFKEQ. The CDR3 sequence is 15 residues long. The CDR3 DNA sequence: TGTGCCAGCAGCCAAGATCGTTGGACCGACTATCGGCAGTACTTC. This translates into CASSQDRWTDYRQYF.

V usage is TRBV12-5 and J usage is TRBJ2-3, with 11 bases identical to TRBD2. Germline V gene data show CDR1 as LGHNT and CDR2 as FRNRAP. V shed 1 base, J shed 4 bases, and the junction held 10 bases outside the gene matches. This CDR3 has 18 amino acids. This CDR3 reads CASGLGLLAGDSSDTQYF. CDR3 bases: TGTGCTAGTGGTTTGGGCCTACTAGCGGGGGATTCATCAGATACGCAGTATTTT.